The sequence of this TCR beta chain was determined in a study of blood T cells in healthy people across ages. For the second PCR, which ran for 7 to 11 cycles, a sample-barcoded 5' primer and a J-beta primer mix were used. TCRdb reanalysed the 5' RACE reads using MiXCR and keeps one entry per CDR3 protein. The sample lists roughly 1,700,000 distinct CDR3 sequences, approximately 28% seen once, with about 8% in the top ten. CDR1 and CDR2 (germline): SGHRS, YFSETQ. The CDR3 extends over 13 amino acids. Comment on this clonotype: At one end, the junction sequence differs from germline, possibly due to a read error.

Sample donors were healthy Caucasian individuals that came from Russia, aged roughly 6 to 100. There were at least 6 micrograms of total RNA extracted from every sample. The receptor was isolated from a woman aged 25 to 39 in good health. Material: blood. The chain combines TRBV5-1 with TRBJ2-7, with D unclear. CDR3 nucleotide sequence: TGCGCCAGCAGAGACCCCTGGGTCTACGACCAGTACTTC. It encodes CASRDPWVYDQYF.